The 21 T cell receptor beta chains below come from one sample, sequenced in a study of vaccination and CD4 T cells after COVID-19. Antigen specificity for these receptors is unknown. Time point: late sampling 161 to 241 days after vaccination in three convalescent patients. Treatment given: roughly ten-day PBMC culture with coronavirus spike peptide pools or control peptides (ViraFEST assay). Cultured CD4+ T-cell DNA underwent Oncomine TCR Beta short-read sequencing. TCRdb analysed the PCR reads with MiXCR anew, one entry per CDR3 protein. The table has 20,000 to 25,000 distinct CDR3 sequences, around 46% seen once. Material: CD4+ T cells from blood, cultured in vitro, obtained about 7 months after SARS-CoV-2 vaccination. Receptor source: a human donor who had recovered from COVID-19.

This clonotype has more than one count but fewer than ten. This rearrangement joins TRBV24-1 to TRBJ2-3; unclear D gene. The length of the CDR3 is 15 residues. V was pared by 3 bases and J by 2 bases, with 11 bases between. Germline V gene sequence: CDR1 KGHDR, CDR2 SFDVKD. CDR3 loop: CATSDAWAPTDTQYF. The CDR3 DNA follows: TGTGCCACCAGTGATGCCTGGGCGCCCACAGATACGCAGTATTTT.

There are a few counts of this clonotype. This rearrangement joins TRBV6-2 or TRBV6-3 to TRBJ2-7; 9 bases line up with TRBD1. The CDR3 is 17 residues long. V was pared by 2 bases and J by 0 bases, with 8 bases of the junction left unmatched. Looked up from germline, CDR1 is MNHEY and CDR2 is SVGEGT. CDR3: CASSYATGTGYSYEQYF. Written as DNA, the CDR3 is TGTGCCAGCAGTTACGCCACCGGGACAGGGTACTCCTACGAGCAGTACTTC.

J is TRBJ1-1 and V is TRBV7-6, with D unclear. The CDR3 runs 13 residues. V lost 6 bases, J lost 0 bases, and 8 bases lay in between. Per the germline V gene, CDR1 is SGHVS and CDR2 is FNYEAQ. The CDR3 sequence: CASRNQVNTEAFF. In DNA form, the CDR3 reads TGTGCCAGCAGGAACCAGGTGAACACTGAAGCTTTCTTT.

V is TRBV7-2 and J is TRBJ2-7; D possibly uses TRBD1 or TRBD2 (5 bases each). Germline loops: CDR1 SGHTA, CDR2 FQGNSA. V was trimmed by 2 bases and J by 6 bases, leaving 20 bases between them. The CDR3 runs to 16 residues. CDR3 sequence: CASSLSTRGASSEQYF. In nucleotides, the CDR3 is TGTGCCAGCAGCTTATCTACTAGAGGGGCCTCATCCGAGCAGTACTTC.

There are a few counts of this clonotype. The J gene is TRBJ1-2, the V gene TRBV18; D not resolved. V lost 7 bases to trimming and J lost 3 bases, with 18 bases between them. Germline loops: CDR1 KGHSH, CDR2 LQKENI. CDR3 length: 15 amino acids. In DNA form, the CDR3 reads TGTGCCAGCTTACCGGGGAGGGCTAACCACTATGGCTACACCTTC. Its protein product is CASLPGRANHYGYTF. The entire variable domain, with the rest obtained from reference TRBV18 and TRBJ1-2, is as follows: NAGVMQNPRHLVRRRGQEARLRCSPMKGHSHVYWYRQLPEEGLKFMVYLQKENIIDESGMPKERFSAEFPKEGPSILRIQQVVRGDSAAYFCASLPGRANHYGYTFGSGTRLTVV.

The rearrangement uses TRBV6-1 and TRBJ1-2; D not resolved. The ends were cut back, 2 bases at V and 11 bases at J, with 9 bases in the middle. There are 11 residues in the CDR3. Germline V gene data show CDR1 as MNHNS and CDR2 as SASEGT. CDR3 nucleotides: TGTGCCAGCAGTGAACGCTTAGGGTACACCTTC. It yields the protein CASSERLGYTF.

This chain uses TRBV20-1 with TRBJ2-3; D gene ambiguous. This CDR3 region has 11 residues. V lost 6 bases to trimming and J lost 5 bases, with 9 bases between them. The germline gives CDR1 DFQATT, CDR2 SNEGSKA (reference sequence). The CDR3 is CSAGRRDTQYF. The CDR3 DNA reads as TGCAGTGCAGGACGCCGAGATACGCAGTATTTT.

The V gene is TRBV11-1, the J gene TRBJ2-7; 14 nucleotides match TRBD2. J was trimmed by 5 bases and V by 5 bases; bases with no gene match: 2. Germline V gives CDR1 SGHAT, CDR2 FQDESV (reference sequence). The CDR3 contains 14 residues. The CDR3 reads CASSQGLAGDEQYF. The CDR3 DNA sequence: TGTGCCAGCAGCCAGGGACTAGCGGGAGACGAGCAGTACTTC.

The rearrangement links TRBV18 to TRBJ1-2; 7 bases line up with TRBD1. The CDR3 length is 15 residues. Germline V CDR1 and CDR2: KGHSH, LQKENI. J gave up 6 bases and V 2 bases, and 9 bases lay outside the gene matches. CDR3 region: CASSPDRAGDNGYTF. In nucleotides, the CDR3 is TGTGCCAGCTCACCAGACAGGGCTGGGGATAATGGCTACACCTTC.

The chain recombines TRBV11-1 with TRBJ2-5, with D perhaps TRBD1 (7 bases). The V gene lost 6 bases and the J gene lost 5 bases, with 16 bases spanning the gap. This CDR3 is 14 amino acids long. From germline, CDR1 is SGHAT and CDR2 FQDESV (reference sequence). The CDR3, as DNA: TGTGCCAGCAGTTCAGGGGGGAATACGGAGACCCAGTACTTC. Amino acids: CASSSGGNTETQYF.

The chain employs TRBV25-1 and TRBJ2-5; D may be TRBD1 (7 bases). V lost 2 bases to trimming and J lost 0 bases, with 13 bases between them. Germline lookup yields CDR1 MGHDK and CDR2 SYGVNS. This CDR3 is built from 16 residues. CDR3 loop: CASSEGGTANQETQYF. The CDR3 coding sequence is TGTGCCAGCAGTGAAGGAGGGACAGCGAACCAAGAGACCCAGTACTTC.

The chain links TRBV6-2 or TRBV6-3 to TRBJ2-5; TRBD1 agrees at 7 bases. Germline CDR1 and CDR2: MNHEY and SVGEGT. Trimming removed 4 bases from V and 4 bases from J; junction bases left unmatched: 15. The CDR3 runs to 17 residues. Here the CDR3 DNA reads TGTGCCAGCAGTTCGATCGACAGGGCGGGCGGATTAGAGACCCAGTACTTC. Its translation is CASSSIDRAGGLETQYF.

This chain connects TRBV7-9 to TRBJ1-1; possibly TRBD1 for D (5 bases). V was trimmed by 5 bases and J by 1 base, leaving 11 bases between them. The CDR3 loop spans 14 amino acids. The germline V gene has CDR1 SEHNR and CDR2 FQNEAQ (reference sequence). CDR3 protein: CASSRPQGNTEAFF. CDR3 DNA sequence: TGTGCCAGCAGCAGACCCCAGGGGAACACTGAAGCTTTCTTT.

J is TRBJ2-5 and V is TRBV6-1; 10 bases are shared with TRBD2. CDR1 and CDR2 from the germline V gene are MNHNS and SASEGT. The trim removed 1 base at V and 5 bases at J, leaving 7 bases unmatched. The CDR3 sequence is 16 residues long. CDR3 sequence reads: CASSEVSGRARETQYF. The CDR3 DNA reads as TGTGCCAGCAGTGAAGTGAGCGGGAGGGCCCGGGAGACCCAGTACTTC.

The genes are TRBV20-1 and TRBJ2-5; D unclear. CDR1 DFQATT and CDR2 SNEGSKA come from the germline V gene (reference sequence). V was cut by 0 bases and J by 5 bases, with 16 bases left in between. This CDR3 is 15 amino acids long. DNA for the CDR3: TGCAGTGCTAGAGATGAATCGTGGCAAAGGGAGACCCAGTACTTC. Translation: CSARDESWQRETQYF.

This clonotype was seen more than once but under ten times. The chain combines TRBV24-1 with TRBJ1-5, with D unclear. The length of the CDR3 is 14 residues. Germline lookup yields CDR1 KGHDR and CDR2 SFDVKD. V lost 0 bases to trimming and J lost 6 bases, with 8 bases between them. CDR3 sequence: CATSDLSGVQPQHF. CDR3 nucleotide sequence: TGTGCCACCAGTGATTTGAGCGGGGTTCAGCCCCAGCATTTT.

This clonotype has more than one count but fewer than ten. CDR3 sequence reads: CASSLERPYNSPLHF. CDR3 coding DNA: TGTGCCAGCAGTTTAGAGCGGCCCTATAATTCACCCCTCCACTTT. The chain combines TRBV28 with TRBJ1-6; D not resolved. Germline V gene data show CDR1 as MDHEN and CDR2 as SYDVKM. V gave up 2 bases and J gave up 2 bases, with 7 bases separating them. The CDR3 totals 15 residues.

The V call is TRBV11-3, the J call TRBJ1-1; D is undetermined. The V gene's germline CDR1 is SGHNT and CDR2 YENEEA. Trimming removed 3 bases from V and 7 bases from J, with 12 bases in between. The CDR3 runs to 13 residues. CDR3 sequence reads: CASSLDGLSEAFF. CDR3 nucleotides: TGTGCCAGCAGCTTGGACGGGCTCAGTGAAGCTTTCTTT.

The chain uses TRBV7-2 and TRBJ2-2, with D hard to call. From germline, CDR1 is SGHTA and CDR2 FQGNSA. V was trimmed by 1 base and J by 6 bases, leaving 6 bases between them. This CDR3 has 13 amino acids. As DNA, the CDR3 is TGTGCCAGCAGCTTAGAAAGGGCCGGGGAGCTGTTTTTT. This gives the protein CASSLERAGELFF. The variable domain in full, completed from reference TRBV7-2 and TRBJ2-2, reads GAGVSQSPSNKVTEKGKDVELRCDPISGHTALYWYRQSLGQGLEFLIYFQGNSAPDKSGLPSDRFSAERTGGSVSTLTIQRTQQEDSAVYLCASSLERAGELFFGEGSRLTVL.

The chain joins TRBV30 to TRBJ2-5; 7 positions match TRBD2. The trim removed 0 bases at V and 5 bases at J, leaving 6 bases unmatched. This CDR3 region has 14 residues. CDR1 GTSNPN and CDR2 SVGIG come from the germline V gene (reference sequence). The CDR3 reads CAWSVVGGWETQYF. CDR3 DNA: TGTGCCTGGAGTGTTGTCGGGGGGTGGGAGACCCAGTACTTC.

This chain connects TRBV20-1 to TRBJ1-2, with D unclear. Germline CDR1 DFQATT, CDR2 SNEGSKA (reference sequence). This CDR3 has 13 amino acids. V lost 7 bases to trimming and J lost 1 base, with 13 bases between them. In DNA, the CDR3 is TGCAGTGGGTGGGTGGGTCTTAACTATGGCTACACCTTC. It is translated as CSGWVGLNYGYTF.